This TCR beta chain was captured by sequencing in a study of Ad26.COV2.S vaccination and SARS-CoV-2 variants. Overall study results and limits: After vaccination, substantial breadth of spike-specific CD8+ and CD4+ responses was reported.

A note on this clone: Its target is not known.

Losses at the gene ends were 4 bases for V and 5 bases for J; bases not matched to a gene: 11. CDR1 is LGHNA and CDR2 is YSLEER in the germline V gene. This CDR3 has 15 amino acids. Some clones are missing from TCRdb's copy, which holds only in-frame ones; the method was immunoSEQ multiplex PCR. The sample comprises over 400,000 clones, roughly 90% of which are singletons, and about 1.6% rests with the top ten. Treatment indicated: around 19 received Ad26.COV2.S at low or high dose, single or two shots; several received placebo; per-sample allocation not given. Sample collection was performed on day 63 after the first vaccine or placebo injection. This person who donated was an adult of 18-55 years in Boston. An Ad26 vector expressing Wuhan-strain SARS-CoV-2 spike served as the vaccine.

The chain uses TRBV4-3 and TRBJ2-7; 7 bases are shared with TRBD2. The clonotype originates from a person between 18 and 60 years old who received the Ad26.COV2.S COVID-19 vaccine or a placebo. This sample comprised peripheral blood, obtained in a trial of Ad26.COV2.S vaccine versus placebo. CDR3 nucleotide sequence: TGCGCCAGCAGCCTAACGGCAGCGGGGTGGGACGAGCAGTACTTC. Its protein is CASSLTAAGWDEQYF.